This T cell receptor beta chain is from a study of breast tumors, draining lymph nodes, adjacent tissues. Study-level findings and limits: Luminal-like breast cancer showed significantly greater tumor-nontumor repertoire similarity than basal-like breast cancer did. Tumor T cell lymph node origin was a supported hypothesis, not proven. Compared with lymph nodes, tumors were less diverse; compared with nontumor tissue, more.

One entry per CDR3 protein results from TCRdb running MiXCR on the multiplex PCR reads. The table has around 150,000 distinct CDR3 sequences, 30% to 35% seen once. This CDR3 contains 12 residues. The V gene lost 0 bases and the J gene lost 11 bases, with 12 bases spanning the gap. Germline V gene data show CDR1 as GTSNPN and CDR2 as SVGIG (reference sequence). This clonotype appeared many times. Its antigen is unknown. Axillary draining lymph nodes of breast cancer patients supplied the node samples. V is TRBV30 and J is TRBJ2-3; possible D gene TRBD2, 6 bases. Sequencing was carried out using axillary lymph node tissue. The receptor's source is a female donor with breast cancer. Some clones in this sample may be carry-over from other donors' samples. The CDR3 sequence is CAWSVLGGMQYF. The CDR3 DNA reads TGTGCCTGGAGTGTACTCGGCGGGATGCAGTATTTT.